One T cell receptor (beta chain) is described in this entry. The antigen remains unidentified. The sample is drawn from a study of radiation and T cells in renal cell carcinoma. Study conclusions and caveats: Pretreatment tumor biopsies were lacking, so baseline clonotypes are unknown.

The method was immunoSEQ multiplex PCR; TCRdb's version includes in-frame clones alone and lacks a portion of them. The table has some 50,000 clones, approximately 80% seen once. As for time point: baseline pretreatment blood. Treatment meaning: 15 Gy SBRT to primary tumor, nephrectomy 4 weeks later. Radiation-treated patients gave blood at baseline, week 2 and week 4. Clear cell pathology was present in this patient's renal cell carcinoma. This CDR3 is built from 15 residues. J was trimmed by 6 bases and V by 5 bases; bases with no gene match: 10. Germline loops: CDR1 SEHNR, CDR2 FQNEAQ (reference sequence).

The source of this sequence is a woman aged 70 to 79 with renal cell carcinoma. The chain employs TRBV7-9 and TRBJ1-3, with TRBD1 matching over 7 bases. Material: blood, obtained from a patient whose treatment included radiotherapy and nephrectomy. The CDR3 DNA reads TGTGCCAGCAGCCCAGACAGGGACGTGAAAAACACCATATATTTT. It codes for CASSPDRDVKNTIYF. The entire variable domain, with the rest obtained from reference TRBV7-9 and TRBJ1-3, is as follows: DTGVSQNPRHKITKRGQNVTFRCDPISEHNRLYWYRQTLGQGPEFLTYFQNEAQLEKSRLLSDRFSAERPKGSFSTLEIQRTEQGDSAMYLCASSPDRDVKNTIYFGEGSWLTVV.